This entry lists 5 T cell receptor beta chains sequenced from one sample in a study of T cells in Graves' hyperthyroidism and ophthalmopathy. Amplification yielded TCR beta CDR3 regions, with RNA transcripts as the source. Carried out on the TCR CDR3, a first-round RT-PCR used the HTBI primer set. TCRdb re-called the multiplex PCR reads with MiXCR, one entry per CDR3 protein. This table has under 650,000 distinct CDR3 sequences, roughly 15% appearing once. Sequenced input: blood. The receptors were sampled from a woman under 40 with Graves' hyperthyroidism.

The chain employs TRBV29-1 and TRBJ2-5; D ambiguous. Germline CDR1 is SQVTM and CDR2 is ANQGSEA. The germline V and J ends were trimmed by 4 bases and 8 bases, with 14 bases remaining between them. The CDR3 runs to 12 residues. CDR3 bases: TGCAGCGTTGTTGTAGCAGCCGACACCCAGTACTTC. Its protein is CSVVVAADTQYF.

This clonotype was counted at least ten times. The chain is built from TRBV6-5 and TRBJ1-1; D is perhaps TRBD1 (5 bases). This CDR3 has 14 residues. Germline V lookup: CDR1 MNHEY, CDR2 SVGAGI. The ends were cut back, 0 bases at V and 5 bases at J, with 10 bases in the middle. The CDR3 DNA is TGTGCCAGCAGTTACTCGGGGGGTTGGACTGAAGCTTTCTTT. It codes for CASSYSGGWTEAFF.

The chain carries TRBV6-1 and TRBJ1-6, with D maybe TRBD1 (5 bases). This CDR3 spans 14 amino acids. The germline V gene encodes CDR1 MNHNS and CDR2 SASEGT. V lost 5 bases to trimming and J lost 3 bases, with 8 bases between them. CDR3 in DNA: TGTGCCAGCAGTATAGGGGTCTATAATTCACCCCTCCACTTT. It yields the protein CASSIGVYNSPLHF.

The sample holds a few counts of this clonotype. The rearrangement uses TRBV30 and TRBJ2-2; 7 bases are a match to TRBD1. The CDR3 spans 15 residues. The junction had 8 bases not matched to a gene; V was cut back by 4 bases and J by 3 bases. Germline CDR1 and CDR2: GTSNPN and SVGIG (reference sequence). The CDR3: CAWKYRDRYTGELFF. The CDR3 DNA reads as TGTGCCTGGAAGTACCGGGACAGATACACCGGGGAGCTGTTTTTT.

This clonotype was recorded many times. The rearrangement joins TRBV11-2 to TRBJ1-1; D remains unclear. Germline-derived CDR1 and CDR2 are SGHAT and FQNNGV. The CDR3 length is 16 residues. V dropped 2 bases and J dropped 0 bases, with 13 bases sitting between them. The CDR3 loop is CASSLITRAMNTEAFF. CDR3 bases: TGTGCCAGCAGCTTAATCACACGGGCAATGAACACTGAAGCTTTCTTT.